The rows below give T cell receptor beta chains drawn from one sample of a study of blood T cell repertoires in COVID-19. TCRdb's copy holds only in-frame clones and misses some; the assay was immunoSEQ multiplex PCR. The sample carries over 400,000 clones, approximately 90% recorded once. The sample comprised PBMCs or T cells enriched from blood (not recorded which). These TCRs come from a woman aged 55-69 years who had recovered from COVID-19. CDR3s include the opening cysteine and the closing phenylalanine or tryptophan. The D gene is left open where the match is weak. Size values are once, few and many counts, or a class for expanded clones, and some rows have none.

cdr3_length clone_size d_call j_call v_call cdr3_aa cdr3_nt
15 . . TRBJ1-1 TRBV6-5 CASSYSSAGGAEAFF TGTGCCAGCAGTTACTCGTCGGCCGGAGGAGCTGAAGCTTTCTTT
14 . . TRBJ1-5 TRBV2 CASSLEYSNQPQHF TGTGCCAGCAGTCTTGAGTATAGCAATCAGCCCCAGCATTTT
13 . . TRBJ1-5 TRBV7-9 CASSLLGGGPQHF TGTGCCAGCAGCCTACTAGGAGGAGGGCCCCAGCATTTT
11 . TRBD1 TRBJ2-3 TRBV29-1 CSAYRGDTQYF TGCAGCGCCTACAGGGGCGATACGCAGTATTTT
15 . TRBD1 TRBJ1-2 TRBV11-3 CASSSWTGSLYGYTF TGTGCCAGCAGCTCCTGGACAGGGTCCCTCTATGGCTACACCTTC
12 . TRBD1 TRBJ1-2 TRBV6-5 CASRETGGSYTF TGTGCCAGCAGGGAGACAGGGGGCAGCTACACCTTC
16 . . TRBJ1-1 TRBV5-1 CASSLSVGAGNTEAFF TGCGCCAGCAGCTTGTCCGTGGGGGCTGGGAACACTGAAGCTTTCTTT
15 . TRBD1 TRBJ1-2 TRBV5-6 CASRYTGVLGYGYTF TGTGCCAGCAGATATACAGGGGTCTTAGGATATGGCTACACCTTC
17 . TRBD2 TRBJ2-3 TRBV11-3 CASVERGAAPSTDTQYF TGTGCCAGCGTGGAGCGGGGGGCCGCCCCTAGCACAGATACGCAGTATTTT
15 . . TRBJ1-4 TRBV28 CASSSTGKAHEKLFF TGTGCCAGCAGTTCTACAGGGAAGGCTCATGAAAAACTGTTTTTT
10 once . TRBJ2-5 TRBV20-1 CSAQGETQYF TGCAGTGCTCAGGGAGAGACCCAGTACTTC
13 . . TRBJ1-2 TRBV6-5 CASSITVNYGYTF TGTGCCAGCAGTATCACAGTTAACTATGGCTACACCTTC
15 few . TRBJ2-5 TRBV7-2 CASSLAAEFQETQYF TGTGCCAGCAGCTTAGCGGCGGAATTCCAAGAGACCCAGTACTTC
13 . . TRBJ1-1 TRBV29-1 CSVHRGSNTEAFF TGCAGCGTTCATAGGGGCTCGAACACTGAAGCTTTCTTT
14 . TRBD2 TRBJ2-3 TRBV19 CASVAGGKTDTQYF TGTGCCAGTGTAGCGGGGGGGAAGACAGATACGCAGTATTTT
17 few TRBD1 TRBJ1-4 TRBV5-1 CASTLKPATGDNEKLFF TGCGCCAGCACCCTTAAACCCGCGACAGGGGATAATGAAAAACTGTTTTTT
16 . TRBD2 TRBJ2-2 TRBV30 CAWSHLAGGGTGELFF TGTGCCTGGAGTCACCTAGCGGGGGGAGGAACCGGGGAGCTGTTTTTT
16 . TRBD2 TRBJ2-7 TRBV3-1/TRBV3-2 CASSQRLAGGFYEQYF TGTGCCAGCAGCCAGAGACTAGCGGGGGGCTTCTACGAGCAGTACTTC
15 . TRBD2 TRBJ2-3 TRBV6-1 CASSESGGDSDTQYF TGTGCCAGCAGTGAATCGGGGGGGGACTCAGATACGCAGTATTTT
15 . TRBD1 TRBJ2-3 TRBV7-6 CASSWEGTGDDTQYF TGTGCCAGCAGCTGGGAGGGGACAGGGGATGATACGCAGTATTTT
13 . . TRBJ1-3 TRBV2 CASSVRGGNTIYF TGTGCCAGCAGTGTAAGAGGGGGAAACACCATATATTTT
13 . TRBD1 TRBJ1-1 TRBV6-4 CASSEDRETEAFF TGTGCCAGCAGTGAAGACAGGGAGACTGAAGCTTTCTTT
14 . . TRBJ1-4 TRBV3-1/TRBV3-2 CASSPGGSNEKLFF TGTGCCAGCAGCCCGGGAGGGTCTAATGAAAAACTGTTTTTT
15 . . TRBJ1-4 TRBV3-1/TRBV3-2 CASSQDPEAGEKLFF TGTGCCAGCAGCCAAGATCCCGAAGCGGGTGAAAAACTGTTTTTT
15 . . TRBJ1-4 TRBV5-1 CASSLAVNTNEKLFF TGCGCCAGCAGCCTAGCGGTTAATACTAATGAAAAACTGTTTTTT
15 . . TRBJ2-1 TRBV7-2 CASSTHTGSMNEQFF TGTGCCAGCAGCACTCATACGGGGAGTATGAATGAGCAGTTCTTC
14 . . TRBJ1-3 TRBV2 CASNGEGKGNTIYF TGTGCCAGCAACGGGGAGGGAAAGGGAAACACCATATATTTT
9 many . TRBJ1-1 TRBV6-4 CAGSGKAFF TGTGCCGGTTCAGGGAAAGCTTTCTTT
19 . . TRBJ2-5 TRBV15 CATSREGEGGQGVLETQYF TGTGCCACCAGCAGAGAAGGGGAAGGAGGGCAGGGTGTATTAGAGACCCAGTACTTC
15 . . TRBJ1-5 TRBV19 CASRQRTPLNQPQHF TGTGCCAGTAGGCAAAGGACACCTCTCAATCAGCCCCAGCATTTT
15 . TRBD2 TRBJ2-2 TRBV15 CATGGEALGTGELFF TGTGCCACCGGGGGGGAGGCCCTTGGCACCGGGGAGCTGTTTTTT
14 . . TRBJ1-3 TRBV11-2 CASSFVSSGNTIYF TGTGCCAGCAGCTTTGTCAGCTCTGGAAACACCATATATTTT
15 . . TRBJ1-3 TRBV2 CASRRGQSSGNTIYF TGTGCCAGCAGACGCGGACAGTCCTCTGGAAACACCATATATTTT
13 . TRBD2 TRBJ2-7 TRBV27 CASSYLAGYEQYF TGTGCCAGCAGTTATTTAGCGGGTTACGAGCAGTACTTC
13 few . TRBJ1-1 TRBV18 CASSQGKNTEAFF TGTGCCAGCTCACAGGGGAAGAACACTGAAGCTTTCTTT
15 . TRBD2 TRBJ2-1 TRBV9 CASSPRDYLRDEQFF TGTGCCAGCAGCCCCCGGGACTACCTGAGGGATGAGCAGTTCTTC
16 once TRBD1 TRBJ2-3 TRBV4-1 CASSQAGGIRTDTQYF TGCGCCAGCAGCCAGGCAGGGGGAATACGCACAGATACGCAGTATTTT
14 . TRBD1 TRBJ1-1 TRBV19 CASSQGAWDTEAFF TGTGCCAGTAGCCAGGGGGCGTGGGACACTGAAGCTTTCTTT
14 once . TRBJ2-3 TRBV11-2 CASSILPGTDTQYF TGTGCCAGCAGCATACTCCCGGGCACAGATACGCAGTATTTT
15 . TRBD1 TRBJ1-2 TRBV5-1 CASSLTGEWNYGYTF TGCGCCAGCAGCTTGACAGGGGAGTGGAACTATGGCTACACCTTC
13 . . TRBJ1-2 TRBV6-1 CASSEARGYGYTF TGTGCCAGCAGTGAAGCGCGGGGCTATGGCTACACCTTC
14 . . TRBJ2-2 TRBV5-4 CASSQTQGHGELFF TGTGCCAGCAGCCAAACTCAGGGTCACGGGGAGCTGTTTTTT
13 few . TRBJ1-2 TRBV5-4 CASSLGQDYGYTF TGTGCCAGCAGCTTGGGACAGGACTATGGCTACACCTTC
15 . . TRBJ1-1 TRBV6-5 CASSYSQFSTERAFF TGTGCCAGCAGTTACTCCCAATTTAGCACGGAAAGAGCTTTCTTT
14 . . TRBJ1-1 TRBV2 CASRTERLDTEAFF TGTGCCAGCAGGACGGAGAGGTTGGACACTGAAGCTTTCTTT
13 . TRBD1 TRBJ1-2 TRBV6-5 CATRDRGIYGYTF TGTGCCACCCGGGACAGGGGGATCTATGGCTACACCTTC
15 once . TRBJ2-1 TRBV9 CASSVVGAEYNEQFF TGTGCCAGCAGCGTAGTAGGGGCGGAGTACAATGAGCAGTTCTTC
15 . TRBD1 TRBJ2-3 TRBV7-7 CASSLLTGDKDTQYF TGTGCCAGCAGCTTACTGACAGGGGATAAAGATACGCAGTATTTT
14 . . TRBJ1-6 TRBV6-5 CASSYLQHNSPLHF TGTGCCAGCAGTTATCTACAGCATAATTCACCCCTCCACTTT
18 . TRBD2 TRBJ2-7 TRBV11-2 CASSTGLAGGPGSYEQYF TGTGCCAGCAGCACGGGACTAGCGGGGGGGCCGGGGTCGTACGAGCAGTACTTC
14 . . TRBJ2-7 TRBV27 CATSRGQRPYEQYF TGTGCCACCTCAAGAGGACAGCGGCCCTACGAGCAGTACTTC
16 . . TRBJ2-2 TRBV6-4 CATTFQGRVDTGELFF TGTGCCACCACATTTCAGGGCAGGGTTGACACCGGGGAGCTGTTTTTT